In its sample, the clone carrying this TCR beta chain was seen once. This sample was included in a study of T cell repertoires in ileal Crohn's disease. Specified time point: neoterminal ileum biopsy at postoperative endoscopy, about 6 months after surgery. This CDR3 contains 13 residues. V was clipped by 3 bases and J by 1 base, with 6 bases between them. Germline CDR1 SGHVT, CDR2 SQSDAQ. Profiled with immunoSEQ multiplex PCR; TCRdb holds only in-frame clones, not every one. Of 3,000 to 4,000 clones in the sample, under 80% were seen once. Sample: ileal tissue. The chain has TRBV7-4 and TRBJ1-1; D unclear. The clonotype was recovered from an adult with Crohn's disease. The CDR3: CASSLGKNTEAFF. Here the CDR3 DNA reads TGTGCCAGCAGCTTGGGCAAGAACACTGAAGCTTTCTTT.